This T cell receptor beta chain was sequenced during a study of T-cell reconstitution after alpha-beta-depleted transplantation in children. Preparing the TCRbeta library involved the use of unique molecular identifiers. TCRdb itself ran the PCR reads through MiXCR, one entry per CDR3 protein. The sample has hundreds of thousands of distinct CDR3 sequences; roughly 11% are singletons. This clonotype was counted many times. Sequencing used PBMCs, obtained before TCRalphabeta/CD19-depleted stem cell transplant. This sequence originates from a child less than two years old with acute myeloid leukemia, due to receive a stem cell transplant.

This chain's CDR3 is CASSSRTANSPLHF. CDR3 DNA sequence: TGTGCCAGCAGTTCCAGGACAGCAAATTCACCCCTCCACTTT. This chain uses TRBV27 with TRBJ1-6; weak D call: TRBD1 (6 bases). This CDR3 has 14 amino acids. Germline assignment: CDR1 MNHEY and CDR2 SMNVEV (reference sequence). Trimming removed 4 bases at V and 7 bases at J, with 11 bases between.